The T cell receptor beta chain under discussion was sequenced for a study of PD-1 blockade in classical Hodgkin lymphoma. Turning to the study itself: The nivolumab dose that patients received was 3 mg/kg, given intravenously every 2 weeks.

TCRdb keeps only in-frame clones here, not all; method: immunoSEQ multiplex PCR. Found here are about 15,000 clones, around four fifths of them singletons; the top ten hold 1%. Germline loops: CDR1 MNHNS, CDR2 SASEGT. This CDR3 region has 12 residues. Trimming took 3 bases from V and 8 from J, leaving 10 bases between them. All patients experienced relapse after autologous stem cell transplantation, and brentuximab vedotin exposure was variable. Negative selection with magnetic separation was used to purify CD4+ T cells from thawed PBMCs. This chain uses TRBV6-1 with TRBJ1-2; D gene unclear. The TCR was taken from a human donor with classical Hodgkin lymphoma. Sequenced material: CD4+ T cells from blood, taken at baseline. The CDR3, as DNA: TGTGCCAGCAGTGATCGTGTATCCGGCTACACCTTC. Translation: CASSDRVSGYTF.